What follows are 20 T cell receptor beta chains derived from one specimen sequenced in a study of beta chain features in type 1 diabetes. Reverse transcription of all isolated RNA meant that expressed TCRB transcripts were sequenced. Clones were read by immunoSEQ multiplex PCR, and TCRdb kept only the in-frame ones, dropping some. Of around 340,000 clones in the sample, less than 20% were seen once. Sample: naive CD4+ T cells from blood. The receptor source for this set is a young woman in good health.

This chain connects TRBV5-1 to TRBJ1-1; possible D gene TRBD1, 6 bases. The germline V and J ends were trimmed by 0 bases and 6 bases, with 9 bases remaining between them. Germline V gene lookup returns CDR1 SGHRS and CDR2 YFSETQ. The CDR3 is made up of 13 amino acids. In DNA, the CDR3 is TGCGCCAGCAGCTTGGAGGGGGTCCCTGAAGCTTTCTTT. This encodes CASSLEGVPEAFF. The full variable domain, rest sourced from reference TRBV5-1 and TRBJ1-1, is KAGVTQTPRYLIKTRGQQVTLSCSPISGHRSVSWYQQTPGQGLQFLFEYFSETQRNKGNFPGRFSGRQFSNSRSEMNVSTLELGDSALYLCASSLEGVPEAFFGQGTRLTVV.

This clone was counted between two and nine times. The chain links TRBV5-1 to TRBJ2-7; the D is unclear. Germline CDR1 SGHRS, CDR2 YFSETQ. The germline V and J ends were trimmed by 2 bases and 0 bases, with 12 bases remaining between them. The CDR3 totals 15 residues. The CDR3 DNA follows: TGCGCCAGCAGCTTCAACTCCCAAACCTCCTACGAGCAGTACTTC. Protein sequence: CASSFNSQTSYEQYF.

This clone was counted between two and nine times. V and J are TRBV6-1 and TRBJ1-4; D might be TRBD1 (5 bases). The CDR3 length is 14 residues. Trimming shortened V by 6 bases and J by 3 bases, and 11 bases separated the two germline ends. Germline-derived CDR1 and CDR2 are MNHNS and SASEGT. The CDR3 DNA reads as TGTGCCAGCAGACTCAGGGAGGCTAATGAAAAACTGTTTTTT. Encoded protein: CASRLREANEKLFF.

The CDR3 is CASSRSPGTYEQYF. The DNA of the CDR3 is TGTGCCAGCAGTAGGTCCCCGGGAACCTACGAGCAGTACTTC. This rearrangement joins TRBV5-6 to TRBJ2-7; D might be TRBD2 (5 bases). The germline V gene has CDR1 SGHDT and CDR2 YYEEEE. This CDR3 region has 14 residues. V gave up 5 bases and J gave up 2 bases, with 14 bases separating them.

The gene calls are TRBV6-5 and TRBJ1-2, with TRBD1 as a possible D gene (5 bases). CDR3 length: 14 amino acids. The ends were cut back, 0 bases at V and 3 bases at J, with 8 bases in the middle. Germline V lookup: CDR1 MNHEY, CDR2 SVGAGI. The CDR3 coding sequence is TGTGCCAGCAGTTACTCGGGGCAGTACTATGGCTACACCTTC. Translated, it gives CASSYSGQYYGYTF.

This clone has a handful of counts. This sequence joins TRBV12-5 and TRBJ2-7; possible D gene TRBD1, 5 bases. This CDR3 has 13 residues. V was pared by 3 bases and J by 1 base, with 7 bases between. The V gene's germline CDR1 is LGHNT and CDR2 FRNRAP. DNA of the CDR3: TGTGCTAGTGGTTTAACAGGATCCTACGAGCAGTACTTC. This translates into CASGLTGSYEQYF.

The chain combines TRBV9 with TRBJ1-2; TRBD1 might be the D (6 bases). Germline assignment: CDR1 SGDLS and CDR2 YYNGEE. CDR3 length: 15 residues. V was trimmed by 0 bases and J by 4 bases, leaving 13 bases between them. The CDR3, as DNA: TGTGCCAGCAGCGTAGGGACAGTCCAGACCTATGGCTACACCTTC. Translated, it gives CASSVGTVQTYGYTF.

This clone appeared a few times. The CDR3 sequence is CASSRDFDTDTQYF. For the CDR3, the DNA is TGCGCCAGCAGCCGCGACTTTGACACAGATACGCAGTATTTT. The chain uses TRBV4-1 and TRBJ2-3; no clear D gene. Trimming removed 4 bases at V and 2 bases at J, with 10 bases between. The CDR3 is 14 residues long. Germline-derived CDR1 and CDR2 are MGHRA and YSYEKL.

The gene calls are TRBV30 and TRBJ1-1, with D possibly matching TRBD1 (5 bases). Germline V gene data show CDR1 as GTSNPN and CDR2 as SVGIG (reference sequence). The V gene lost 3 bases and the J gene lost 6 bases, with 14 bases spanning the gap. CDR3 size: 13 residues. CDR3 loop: CAWRGDRGAEAFF. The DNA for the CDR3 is TGTGCCTGGAGGGGGGACCGGGGGGCTGAAGCTTTCTTT.

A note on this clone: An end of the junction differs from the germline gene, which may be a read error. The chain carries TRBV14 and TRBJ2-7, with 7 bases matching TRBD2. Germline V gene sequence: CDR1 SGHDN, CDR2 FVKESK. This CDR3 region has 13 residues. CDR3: CASSQDPSGVPRF. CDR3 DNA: TGTGCCAGCAGCCAAGATCCTAGCGGAGTCCCGCGATTC.

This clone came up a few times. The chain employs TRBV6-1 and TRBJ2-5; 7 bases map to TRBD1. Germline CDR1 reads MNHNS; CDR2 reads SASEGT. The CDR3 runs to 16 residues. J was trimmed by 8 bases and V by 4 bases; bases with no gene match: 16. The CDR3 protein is CASSGSRRDRGRTQYF. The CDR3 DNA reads TGTGCCAGCAGTGGTAGCCGCCGGGACAGAGGGAGAACCCAGTACTTC.

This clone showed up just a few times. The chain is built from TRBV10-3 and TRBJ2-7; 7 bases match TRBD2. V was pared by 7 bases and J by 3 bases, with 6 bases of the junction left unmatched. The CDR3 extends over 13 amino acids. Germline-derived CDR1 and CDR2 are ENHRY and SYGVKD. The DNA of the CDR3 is TGTGCCATCAAGGCGGGAGACTACTACGAGCAGTACTTC. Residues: CAIKAGDYYEQYF.

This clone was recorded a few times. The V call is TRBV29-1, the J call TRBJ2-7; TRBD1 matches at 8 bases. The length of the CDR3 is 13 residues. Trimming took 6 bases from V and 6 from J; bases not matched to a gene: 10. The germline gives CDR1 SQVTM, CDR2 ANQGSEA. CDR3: CSVGPSGQGEQYF. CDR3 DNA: TGCAGCGTGGGCCCCTCTGGACAGGGCGAGCAGTACTTC.

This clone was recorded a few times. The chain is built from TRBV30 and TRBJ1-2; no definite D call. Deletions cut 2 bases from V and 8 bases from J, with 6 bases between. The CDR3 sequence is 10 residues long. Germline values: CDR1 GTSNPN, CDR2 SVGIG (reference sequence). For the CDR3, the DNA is TGTGCCTGGAGTCACGGGGGCTACACCTTC. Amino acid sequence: CAWSHGGYTF.

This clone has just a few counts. The CDR3 coding sequence is TGTGCCAGCTCGCTAACCGGACAGGGAGAGACCCAGTACTTC. Its protein is CASSLTGQGETQYF. The rearrangement uses TRBV18 and TRBJ2-5, with TRBD1 matching 8 bases. Germline loops: CDR1 KGHSH, CDR2 LQKENI. This CDR3 has 14 residues. The V and J ends lost 6 bases and 4 bases, in that order; junction bases with no gene match: 7.

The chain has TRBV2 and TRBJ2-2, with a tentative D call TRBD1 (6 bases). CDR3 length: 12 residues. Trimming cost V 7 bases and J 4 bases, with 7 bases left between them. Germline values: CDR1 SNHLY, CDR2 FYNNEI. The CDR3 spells CASNRVTGELFF. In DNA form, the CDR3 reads TGTGCCAGCAACAGGGTCACCGGGGAGCTGTTTTTT. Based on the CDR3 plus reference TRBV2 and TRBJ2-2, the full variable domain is EPEVTQTPSHQVTQMGQEVILRCVPISNHLYFYWYRQILGQKVEFLVSFYNNEISEKSEIFDDQFSVERPDGSNFTLKIRSTKLEDSAMYFCASNRVTGELFFGEGSRLTVL.

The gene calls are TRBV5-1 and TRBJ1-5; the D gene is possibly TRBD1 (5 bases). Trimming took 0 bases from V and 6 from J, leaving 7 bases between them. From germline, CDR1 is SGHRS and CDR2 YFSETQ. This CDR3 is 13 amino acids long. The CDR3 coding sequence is TGCGCCAGCAGCTTGGTAGGGGCTCAGCCCCAGCATTTT. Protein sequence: CASSLVGAQPQHF.

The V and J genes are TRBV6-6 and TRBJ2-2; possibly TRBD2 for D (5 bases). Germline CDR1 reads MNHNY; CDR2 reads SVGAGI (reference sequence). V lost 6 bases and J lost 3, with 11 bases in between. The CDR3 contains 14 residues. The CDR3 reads CASSRRPDTGELFF. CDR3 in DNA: TGTGCCAGCAGCCGGAGGCCTGACACCGGGGAGCTGTTTTTT.

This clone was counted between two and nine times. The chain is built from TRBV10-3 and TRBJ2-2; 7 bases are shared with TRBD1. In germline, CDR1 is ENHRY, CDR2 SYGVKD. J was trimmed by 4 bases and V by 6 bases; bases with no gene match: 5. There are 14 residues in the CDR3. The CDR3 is CAISGTVSTGELFF. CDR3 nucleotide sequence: TGTGCCATCAGCGGGACAGTCAGCACCGGGGAGCTGTTTTTT.

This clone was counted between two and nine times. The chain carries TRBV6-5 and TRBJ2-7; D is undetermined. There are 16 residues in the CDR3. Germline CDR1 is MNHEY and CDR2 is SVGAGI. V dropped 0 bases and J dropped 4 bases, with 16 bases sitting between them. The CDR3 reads CASSYSSGPTVYEQYF. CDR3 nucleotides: TGTGCCAGCAGTTACTCTTCGGGTCCCACCGTTTACGAGCAGTACTTC.